The TCR beta chain under discussion was sequenced for a study of graft-versus-host responses after intestinal transplantation (TCRdb year 2021). Study-wide context: The transplants that recipients received were multivisceral, liver-intestinal, or isolated intestinal. To identify alloreactive clones, pre-transplant mixed lymphocyte reaction products were sequenced and then compared with unstimulated pre-transplant donor and recipient T cells. The cohort enrolled about two dozen intestinal transplant recipients, one of whom was a retransplant, and a few patients without pretransplant specimens were excluded. After intestinal transplantation, graft-versus-host and host-versus-graft alloreactive T cell clones in the graft, circulation and bone marrow were tracked using bulk TCR-beta CDR3 sequencing. Rather than going through the commercial service, samples from three later patients were sequenced in-house on an Illumina MiSeq and processed with MiXCR. A peak of at least 4% donor T cells among recipient peripheral blood mononuclear cells was the definition used for donor T cell macrochimerism. Anti-thymocyte globulin induction was given to all recipients, followed by maintenance tacrolimus and steroids for 2 to 3 years. General findings and caveats noted by the study authors: The relatively low number and heterogeneity of intestinal transplant patients limited the conclusions. Peak levels of circulating GvH clones were associated with declines in HvG clones early after transplant. GvH clones were found in recipient bone marrow, and some of the GvH clones appeared earlier in ileal mucosa or blood, which is consistent with an intestinal mucosal origin. High GvH to HvG T cell clonal ratios were observed in the allografts of patients with donor T cell macrochimerism.

Deletion took 0 bases off V and 3 bases off J, with a span of 1 base between the germline ends. Taken from the germline V gene, the CDR1 and CDR2 loops are SGHDT and YYEEEE. Spanning cysteine to phenylalanine, the CDR3 consists of 11 amino acids. Left in the record is the CDR3 DNA by itself, 33 bases read in frame from the first base. Worth noting for this clone: Its antigen remains undetermined. No much larger clone exists at a distance of one base, and base qualities are not known.

Library construction relied on the immunoSEQ multiplex PCR assay. For most patients, high-throughput TCR-beta CDR3 sequencing of genomic DNA was performed by Adaptive Biotechnologies. The original methods were these. Adaptive's ImmunoSEQ software was the source of the TCR sequencing data for 15 to 20 patients, while a few other patients were processed with MiXCR and VDJtools. CDR3 nucleotide sequences shared between donor and recipient were removed because the origin of such sequences could not be assigned. Alloreactive clones required at least 2-fold expansion over unstimulated cells and minimum CFSE-low frequency of 0.002% (template counts) or 0.001% (read counts). A clone was considered mappable if detected in the sequenced pre-transplant spleen, lymph node, or MLR CFSE-low populations of the donor or recipient. Cumulative frequency of alloreactive clones was calculated as a percentage of all sequences weighted by copy number. TCRdb took over this immuneACCESS table, retaining in-frame rearrangements with V and J assigned. Such tables are incomplete; in checked studies, under half of the missing clones stem from an unresolved V gene, and the remainder is unexplained. That table is the source of V, J and clone size, and D and trimming were worked out from the DNA. The sample table lists about 270 clones, 85% to 95% of them with a count of one. 9.5% to 15% of the sample lies in the top ten.

Dithiothreitol, EDTA incubations and collagenase D digestion were used to isolate intraepithelial and lamina propria lymphocytes from graft specimens. Bulk TCR-beta sequencing was performed on serial intestinal graft biopsy specimens collected as late as 600 days after transplant. Here the chain combines TRBV5-6 and TRBJ2-7; a confident D gene designation cannot be given. The material sequenced was ileum tissue, taken 23 days after intestinal transplant. This receptor was taken from a human patient who received an intestinal transplant, so some T cells may come from the graft donor. The nucleotide sequence reads as follows: TGTGCCAGCAGCTTGGGCTACGAGCAGTACTTC. The translation is CASSLGYEQYF. Joined to the reference TRBV5-6 and TRBJ2-7 proteins, this CDR3 gives the full variable domain: DAGVTQSPTHLIKTRGQQVTLRCSPKSGHDTVSWYQQALGQGPQFIFQYYEEEERQRGNFPDRFSGHQFPNYSSELNVNALLLGDSALYLCASSLGYEQYFGPGTRLTVT.